This T cell receptor (beta chain) was identified during a study of shared clonotypes between healthy human individuals. The repertoire was sequenced with immunoSEQ multiplex PCR; TCRdb's copy has only in-frame clones and lacks some. The sample includes roughly 500,000 clones, 90% to 97% of them seen just once. CDR3 length equals 12 residues. With 6 bases removed from V and 2 bases from J, the gap between germline ends came to 8 bases. Germline V lookup: CDR1 MGHDK, CDR2 SYGVNS. Notes on this clone: What it binds is unknown.

The donors, all of them Caucasian adults, lived in Nashville, Tennessee. Whole-study results and caveats: A handful of donors had 4% to 6.5% of their naive CD4 clonotypes in common.

V and J are TRBV25-1 and TRBJ2-7; a possible D gene is TRBD1 (5 bases). Sequenced sample: naive CD4+ T cells sorted from blood. Subset: CD45RA+ positively selected. This TCR derives from a young woman in good health. The DNA of the CDR3 is TGTGCCAGCAGGGCAGGGACCTACGAGCAGTACTTC. Amino acid sequence: CASRAGTYEQYF.